Sequencing of this T cell receptor (beta chain) was carried out in a study of PD-1 blockade in classical Hodgkin lymphoma (dated by TCRdb to 2018 to 2020). For the study in its entirety: Nivolumab dosing was 3 mg/kg intravenously every 2 weeks, continuing until either disease progression or unacceptable toxicity. To define a peripheral blood immune signature of response to PD-1 blockade in classical Hodgkin lymphoma, the study combined TCR beta sequencing with CyTOF.

About this clone itself: This clone's antigen is unknown. Base-call qualities are not available, and no considerably larger clone is one nucleotide away.

This specimen's time point label, per the study, means: cycle 4 day 1 (C4D1), after 5 to 7 weeks of nivolumab. All trial patients had relapsed after autologous stem cell transplantation, with cohorts A, B and C differing in prior brentuximab vedotin exposure. A total of about 51 patients with relapsed/refractory classical Hodgkin lymphoma made up the trial cohort, and each patient's best overall response was complete response, partial response or progressive disease. Single-agent nivolumab was administered to trial patients in the multi-cohort phase II CheckMate 205 trial. An independent review committee assessed best overall response by applying the 2007 International Working Group response criteria. PBMCs from the trial were collected at three points: immediately before nivolumab initiation (C1D1), and during therapy at cycle 2 day 1 and cycle 4 day 1. Peripheral blood was collected in 8 mL Vacutainer Cell Preparation Tubes, from which PBMCs were isolated by centrifugation and then cryopreserved.

The CDR3 sequence holds 15 residues, the cysteine and phenylalanine included. CDR3 DNA only is kept here, 45 bases in frame from base 1. The germline V gene provides CDR1 SGHRS and CDR2 YFSETQ. V has 2 bases trimmed and J has 2 bases trimmed; junction bases matching no gene number 4. Genomic DNA was isolated using the Qiagen DNeasy kit from unsorted PBMCs as well as from negatively selected CD4+ and CD8+ fractions. TCR beta CDR3 regions were amplified by immunoSEQ multiplex PCR using primers annealing to V and J segments. Amplification bias was minimized using a synthetic immune receptor repertoire, and residual bias was removed computationally after sequencing. Turning to the authors' computational methods: Repertoire diversity was quantified as the Shannon entropy index using custom Python scripts. Unsorted, CD4+ and CD8+ repertoires were examined separately, except in combined analyses, for which CD4+ and CD8+ sequences were merged in silico. A clone was considered expanded if an increase in frequency of at least 2-fold after treatment relative to C1D1 was found, and a pseudocount of 0.5 was applied to clones undetected at baseline. Singleton clones were defined as clones with 0 or 1 copy at C1D1, and non-singleton clones were defined as clones with 2 or more copies. Clones expanded in unsorted samples were labelled as CD4+, CD8+ or unknown by matching protein sequences in sorted samples from the same patient. Wilcoxon tests on paired samples were used to test changes in diversity from C1D1 to C4D1. TCRdb holds this immuneACCESS table with in-frame rearrangements only. Some clones are missing; in checked studies, unresolved V genes explain under half, and the rest has no known cause. The DNA was the basis for D and trimming; V, J and clone size are from that table. This sample has 27,000 or so clones in its table, and 72% of those were observed once. Under 4.5% of the sample belongs to the ten largest clones.

General findings and caveats noted by the study authors: Newly diagnosed patients were reported to have lower baseline TCR diversity than healthy donors, and relapsed/refractory patients were reported to have lower baseline TCR diversity still. A significant rise by C4D1 was seen in CD4+ but not CD8+ TCR diversity (p=0.0027 vs p=0.16), with the rise being most apparent in complete responders (p=0.02). Trial patients with a complete response had baseline diversity similar to that of newly diagnosed patients, while partial responders and progressors had significantly lower diversity. Lower diversity was seen in patients whose nivolumab began less than 1 year after ASCT, and these patients were left out of later analyses so that immune reconstitution would not confound the results. The study covered only a single clinical trial cohort, and the causes of the repertoire differences, possibly disease activity or prior therapy, were still not defined.

The chain links TRBV5-1 with TRBJ2-7; the junction holds 10 bases that match TRBD2. Specimen: peripheral blood mononuclear cells (PBMCs), collected before the fourth cycle of nivolumab. The receptor's source is a human donor with classical Hodgkin lymphoma. The CDR3 sequence is CASSFLAGDTYEQYF. The DNA reads TGCGCCAGCAGCTTTCTAGCGGGAGACACCTACGAGCAGTACTTC.